These 27 T cell receptor beta chains were sequenced from one sample in a study of T cells in women clearing cervical HPV infection. Clones were sequenced by immunoSEQ multiplex PCR, and TCRdb holds only the in-frame ones, with some missing. In all, the sample yields 36,000 or so clones. The sequencing input was blood buffy coat. These TCRs come from a woman aged 18 to 75 with a cervical HPV16 infection that either progressed to CIN3+ or cleared (not recorded which).

About this clone itself: One end of the junction is discordant with germline, which a read error may explain. The sequence runs out 3 residues before the end of the CDR3; the remainder is reconstructed from the germline J gene. The same CDR3 also results from other DNA sequences found in this sample. The rearrangement links TRBV5-5 to TRBJ1-3; TRBD1 matches 12 bases. Germline loops: CDR1 SGHKS, CDR2 YYEKEE (reference sequence). This CDR3 has 15 amino acids. The CDR3 bases that were read are TGTGCCAGCAGCTCGGGACAGGGGGCTGGAAACACA. It translates to CASSSGQGAGNT. The complete CDR3 sequence is CASSSGQGAGNTIYF. The whole variable domain, filled in from reference TRBV5-5 and TRBJ1-3, reads DAGVTQSPTHLIKTRGQQVTLRCSPISGHKSVSWYQQVLGQGPQFIFQYYEKEERGRGNFPDRFSARQFPNYSSELNVNALLLGDSALYLCASSSGQGAGNTIYFGEGSWLTVV.

The sequenced CDR3 bases are TGTGCCTGGAGTGGGGGACAGGGGGTCTACAATGAG. Protein product: CAWSGGQGVYNE. The whole CDR3 sequence is CAWSGGQGVYNEQFF. The chain is built from TRBV30 and TRBJ2-1, with 11 positions matching TRBD1. The read gets to within 3 residues of the CDR3 end, and the germline J gene fills in the rest. Germline V CDR1 and CDR2: GTSNPN, SVGIG (reference sequence). The CDR3 totals 15 residues. The J segment lost 3 bases and the V segment lost 1 base, leaving 2 bases of the junction unmatched. Filled out from reference TRBV30 and TRBJ2-1, the complete variable domain reads SQTIHQWPATLVQPVGSPLSLECTVEGTSNPNLYWYRQAAGRGLQLLFYSVGIGQISSEVPQNLSASRPQDRQFILSSKKLLLSDSGFYLCAWSGGQGVYNEQFFGPGTRLTVL.

Turning to this clone: The CDR3 extends 3 residues past the end of the read, so its final part is completed from the germline J gene. This rearrangement joins TRBV30 to TRBJ2-4; D is possibly TRBD2 (6 bases). The CDR3 loop spans 12 amino acids. Germline V gene data show CDR1 as GTSNPN and CDR2 as SVGIG (reference sequence). CDR3 bases read: TGTGCCTGGAGTCCGGAGGGCTATGGT. Amino acids: CAWSPEGYG. The entire CDR3 protein is CAWSPEGYGQYF.

Notes on this clone: The read finishes 3 residues shy of the CDR3 end, and the germline J gene is used to complete it. The chain carries TRBV7-2 and TRBJ2-3; D might be TRBD1 (6 bases). CDR3 length equals 14 residues. Germline CDR1 SGHTA, CDR2 FQGNSA. CDR3 DNA (partial): TGTGCCAGCAGCGCCGATCAGGGGTGGGAGACG. It encodes CASSADQGWET. The full CDR3 protein reads CASSADQGWETQYF. The complete variable domain, with remaining parts taken from reference TRBV7-2 and TRBJ2-3, reads GAGVSQSPSNKVTEKGKDVELRCDPISGHTALYWYRQSLGQGLEFLIYFQGNSAPDKSGLPSDRFSAERTGGSVSTLTIQRTQQEDSAVYLCASSADQGWETQYFGPGTRLTVL.

Concerning this clone itself: The read stops 3 residues short of the end of the CDR3; the missing end is completed from the germline J gene. The rearrangement links TRBV13 to TRBJ1-1; D perhaps matches TRBD1 (6 bases). Trimming took off 3 bases at V and 6 bases at J, with 14 bases between the two ends. Germline values: CDR1 PRHDT, CDR2 FYEKMQ (reference sequence). CDR3 length equals 14 residues. The CDR3 spells CASSFHREIAEAFF. The CDR3 bases that were read are TGTGCCAGCAGCTTCCACAGGGAGATAGCTGAA. Supplemented by reference TRBV13 and TRBJ1-1, the full variable domain reads AAGVIQSPRHLIKEKRETATLKCYPIPRHDTVYWYQQGPGQDPQFLISFYEKMQSDKGSIPDRFSAQQFSDYHSELNMSSLELGDSALYFCASSFHREIAEAFFGQGTRLTVV.

Notes on this clone: The read comes to an end 3 residues before the CDR3 does, leaving the germline J gene to fill in the end. The chain employs TRBV28 and TRBJ1-6; no definite D call. This CDR3 contains 12 residues. Looked up from germline, CDR1 is MDHEN and CDR2 is SYDVKM. The V gene lost 3 bases and the J gene lost 7 bases, with 4 bases spanning the gap. CDR3: CASSFGNSPLHF. The CDR3 bases that were read are TGTGCCAGCAGTTTCGGGAATTCACCC.

Concerning this clone itself: The read gets to within 3 residues of the CDR3 end, and the germline J gene fills in the rest. The rearrangement links TRBV11-3 to TRBJ1-1, with D hard to call. Deletions cut 4 bases from V and 1 base from J, with 10 bases between. The germline gives CDR1 SGHNT, CDR2 YENEEA. The CDR3 loop spans 14 amino acids. The part of the CDR3 DNA that was read is TGTGCCAGCAGCTCCAGATCTCAGAACACTGAA. It is translated as CASSSRSQNTE. The full-length CDR3 reads as CASSSRSQNTEAFF.

A word on this clone: The CDR3 end falls 3 residues outside the read, so it is completed with the germline J gene. The rearrangement links TRBV5-6 to TRBJ2-5, with TRBD1 matching 12 bases. Germline values: CDR1 SGHDT, CDR2 YYEEEE. The CDR3 consists of 15 residues. The ends lost 4 bases at V and 4 bases at J; junction bases unmatched: 5. The sequenced part of the CDR3 DNA is TGTGCCAGCAGCGCCGGGACAGGGGGCTCAGAGACC. It yields the protein CASSAGTGGSET. In full, the CDR3 is CASSAGTGGSETQYF.

To note about this clone: The CDR3 is cut off 3 residues early in the read; its end comes from the germline J gene. V gene TRBV5-4 combines with J gene TRBJ2-7, with D maybe TRBD1 (6 bases). This CDR3 has 16 residues. V dropped 2 bases and J dropped 2 bases, with 17 bases sitting between them. Germline-derived CDR1 and CDR2 are SGHNT and YYREEE (reference sequence). The covered CDR3 bases are TGTGCCAGCAGCTTCGGTGGGGGCGTGAATCCCTACGAG. Translation: CASSFGGGVNPYE. In full, the CDR3 is CASSFGGGVNPYEQYF.

With regard to this clone: The missing CDR3 end, 3 residues past where the read stops, is filled in from the germline J gene. The rearrangement joins TRBV20-1 to TRBJ1-2; D remains ambiguous. Trimming took off 3 bases at V and 4 bases at J, with 12 bases between the two ends. Germline loops: CDR1 DFQATT, CDR2 SNEGSKA (reference sequence). CDR3 length: 13 amino acids. The DNA read from the CDR3 is TGCAGTGCTAGTCCGCAGGCGAGCTATGGC. Amino acid sequence: CSASPQASYG. The full-length CDR3 reads as CSASPQASYGYTF.

As to this clone: Sequencing ends 3 residues short of the CDR3 end; the germline J gene provides the rest. The chain joins TRBV5-3 to TRBJ1-4; the match to TRBD1 covers 7 bases. TRBV5-3 is placed among ORFs of uncertain function. CDR3 length: 17 amino acids. V was clipped by 1 base and J by 8 bases; unmatched bases: 14. The CDR3 reads CARSLSHLRGLGEKLFF. The CDR3 bases that were read are TGTGCCAGAAGCTTGTCCCATTTAAGGGGGCTGGGGGAAAAA.

Worth noting for this clone: The sequence runs out 3 residues before the end of the CDR3; the remainder is reconstructed from the germline J gene. The V call is TRBV11-3, the J call TRBJ2-1, with 9 positions matching TRBD1. The junction had 10 bases not matched to a gene; V was cut back by 4 bases and J by 9 bases. The germline CDR1 and CDR2 sequences are SGHNT and YENEEA. This CDR3 has 15 residues. The sequenced CDR3 bases are TGTGCCAGCAGCTCCCGGGACAGGGTAGAAGGTGAG. Amino acids: CASSSRDRVEGE. The entire CDR3 protein reads CASSSRDRVEGEQFF. The full variable domain, with the rest looked up from reference TRBV11-3 and TRBJ2-1, is EAGVVQSPRYKIIEKKQPVAFWCNPISGHNTLYWYLQNLGQGPELLIRYENEEAVDDSQLPKDRFSAERLKGVDSTLKIQPAELGDSAVYLCASSSRDRVEGEQFFGPGTRLTVL.

As for this clone: The sequence runs out 3 residues before the end of the CDR3; the remainder is reconstructed from the germline J gene. The chain has TRBV30 and TRBJ1-2; D ambiguous. V was cut by 3 bases and J by 5 bases, with 10 bases left in between. Germline lookup yields CDR1 GTSNPN and CDR2 SVGIG (reference sequence). This CDR3 comprises 12 residues. CDR3 loop: CAWSPGDYGYTF. The sequenced CDR3 bases are TGTGCCTGGAGCCCGGGTGATTATGGC.

Regarding this clone: The read terminates 3 residues before the CDR3 end, so the remaining end is supplied by the germline J gene. The V gene is TRBV3-1 (or the pseudogene TRBV3-2), the J gene TRBJ1-2; 8 positions agree with TRBD1. CDR3 length: 19 amino acids. With 0 bases clipped from V and 4 bases from J, the junction kept 16 bases outside the gene matches. Germline loops: CDR1 LGHDT, CDR2 YNNKEL (reference sequence). The part of the CDR3 DNA that was read is TGTGCCAGCAGCCAAGATCCTTACCCTCAGGGGGCGATTCCCTATGGC. Translating gives CASSQDPYPQGAIPYG. The complete CDR3 protein is CASSQDPYPQGAIPYGYTF.

To note about this clone: The DNA ends 3 residues before the CDR3 does, and the rest of the CDR3 is filled in from the germline J gene. J is TRBJ1-4 and V is TRBV6-1, with TRBD1 as a possible D gene (5 bases). This CDR3 is 16 amino acids long. Germline V lookup: CDR1 MNHNS, CDR2 SASEGT. CDR3 bases read: TGTGCCAGCAGTGCAATCCTGACAGACCCGTTTAGACCA. Protein: CASSAILTDPFRP. Given in full, the CDR3 is CASSAILTDPFRPLFF.

Here the CDR3 reads CASSHGQDTEAFF. CDR3 DNA, as far as it was read: TGTGCCAGCTCTCATGGACAGGACACTGAA. The genes are TRBV18 and TRBJ1-1, with 7 bases matching TRBD1. The read ends 3 residues before the CDR3 terminus; that terminus is restored from the germline J gene. The trim removed 6 bases at V and 3 bases at J, leaving 4 bases unmatched. From germline, CDR1 is KGHSH and CDR2 LQKENI. The CDR3 runs to 13 residues.

Comment on this clone: An end of the junction differs from the germline gene, which may be a read error. Coverage ceases 3 residues before the CDR3 finishes, and the germline J gene fills in the end. Within the sample, other DNA sequences also encode this same CDR3. This chain connects TRBV2 to TRBJ1-3; the D is unclear. The V gene's germline CDR1 is SNHLY and CDR2 FYNNEI. The CDR3 spans 15 residues. The CDR3 is CASSEHAGSGNTIYF. The covered CDR3 bases are TGTGCCAGCAGTGAACACGCAGGCTCTGGAAACACA.

With regard to this clone: The read ends 3 residues shy of where the CDR3 ends; the end is completed using the germline J gene. This chain links TRBV7-6 with TRBJ2-2; TRBD1 might be the D (6 bases). The CDR3 extends over 15 amino acids. From germline, CDR1 is SGHVS and CDR2 FNYEAQ. Trimming removed 5 bases at V and 4 bases at J, with 14 bases between. CDR3 region: CASSPVLDSTGELFF. The part of the CDR3 DNA that was read is TGTGCCAGCAGCCCCGTCCTGGACAGCACCGGGGAG.

Points on this clone: The read terminates 3 residues before the CDR3 end, so the remaining end is supplied by the germline J gene. The chain employs TRBV7-8 and TRBJ2-7, with D perhaps matching TRBD2 (5 bases). This CDR3 comprises 13 residues. V was pared by 5 bases and J by 5 bases, with 13 bases between. Germline V lookup: CDR1 SGHVS, CDR2 FQNEAQ. CDR3: CASSPTGVHEQYF. Incomplete CDR3 DNA: TGTGCCAGCAGCCCGACCGGGGTCCACGAG.

Concerning this clone: The read ends 3 residues before the CDR3 terminus; that terminus is restored from the germline J gene. V usage is TRBV20-1 and J usage is TRBJ1-2, with D possibly matching TRBD1 (5 bases). The CDR3 is made up of 13 amino acids. Per the germline V gene, CDR1 is DFQATT and CDR2 is SNEGSKA (reference sequence). The CDR3 region is CSAAKGLAETYTF. CDR3 DNA, as far as it was read: TGCAGTGCTGCCAAGGGACTAGCGGAGACC.

Of note for this clone: The read falls 3 residues short of the CDR3 end, and the missing part is taken from the germline J gene. Other DNA sequences from this sample encode an identical CDR3 as well. The V call is TRBV2, the J call TRBJ2-5; possibly TRBD2 for D (5 bases). CDR1 and CDR2 (germline): SNHLY, FYNNEI. The CDR3 has 13 amino acids. Trimming removed 6 bases at V and 5 bases at J, with 13 bases between. This chain's CDR3 is CASSQGLDETQYF. CDR3 DNA, as far as it was read: TGTGCCAGCAGCCAAGGACTGGATGAGACC.

About this clone itself: The read gets to within 3 residues of the CDR3 end, and the germline J gene fills in the rest. The rearrangement joins TRBV5-1 to TRBJ2-2, with TRBD1 matching 9 bases. CDR3 length equals 15 residues. Germline CDR1 is SGHRS and CDR2 is YFSETQ. The chain's CDR3 is CASSSLDRGNEKLFF. The part of the CDR3 DNA that was read is TGCGCCAGCAGCTCATTAGACAGGGGGAATGAAAAG.

A word on this clone: The read halts 3 residues ahead of the CDR3 end, with the missing end drawn from the germline J gene. The chain couples TRBV2 to TRBJ1-2, with 12 positions matching TRBD1. This CDR3 is 14 amino acids long. The V segment lost 11 bases and the J segment 7 bases; nucleotides outside the gene matches: 11. Germline V lookup: CDR1 SNHLY, CDR2 FYNNEI. The sequenced CDR3 bases are TGTGCCGTGGGGACAGGGGGCCTGGACGGTGGC. Its translation: CAVGTGGLDGG. The entire CDR3 is CAVGTGGLDGGYTF.

As to this clone: Read coverage stops 3 residues before the CDR3 terminus; the germline J gene supplies the remainder. The chain joins TRBV7-6 to TRBJ2-7; D unresolved. From germline, CDR1 is SGHVS and CDR2 FNYEAQ. The V gene lost 2 bases and the J gene lost 6 bases, with 17 bases spanning the gap. The CDR3 extends over 15 amino acids. This CDR3 reads CASSLNGPLGGEQYF. The covered CDR3 bases are TGTGCCAGCAGCTTAAATGGGCCCTTAGGTGGCGAG. The whole variable domain, remainder taken from reference TRBV7-6 and TRBJ2-7, is GAGVSQSPRYKVTKRGQDVALRCDPISGHVSLYWYRQALGQGPEFLTYFNYEAQQDKSGLPNDRFSAERPEGSISTLTIQRTEQRDSAMYRCASSLNGPLGGEQYFGPGTRLTVT.

The CDR3: CASSGTGTGTSPLHF. The DNA read from the CDR3 is TGTGCCAGTAGTGGGACCGGGACAGGGACTTCACCC. The chain couples TRBV19 to TRBJ1-6; 9 nucleotides line up with TRBD1. With the read ending 3 residues before the CDR3 end, the germline J gene is used to fill in that end. Looked up from germline, CDR1 is LNHDA and CDR2 is SQIVND (reference sequence). CDR3 length: 15 residues. J gave up 9 bases and V 5 bases, and 8 bases lay outside the gene matches. The full variable domain, rest sourced from reference TRBV19 and TRBJ1-6, is DGGITQSPKYLFRKEGQNVTLSCEQNLNHDAMYWYRQDPGQGLRLIYYSQIVNDFQKGDIAEGYSVSREKKESFPLTVTSAQKNPTAFYLCASSGTGTGTSPLHFGNGTRLTVT.

As concerns this clone: The DNA ends 3 residues before the CDR3 does, and the rest of the CDR3 is filled in from the germline J gene. The V and J genes are TRBV19 and TRBJ1-2; 8 positions match TRBD1. This CDR3 contains 12 residues. The germline CDR1 and CDR2 sequences are LNHDA and SQIVND (reference sequence). The sequenced CDR3 bases are TGTGCCAGTAGTCCCGACAGGGGTGAC. Encoded protein: CASSPDRGD. The whole CDR3 is CASSPDRGDYTF.

A remark on this clone: The sequence runs out 3 residues before the end of the CDR3; the remainder is reconstructed from the germline J gene. The chain links TRBV5-1 to TRBJ2-2; TRBD2 aligns across 8 bases. V lost 6 bases, J lost 3 bases, and 7 bases stayed unmatched. Germline V CDR1 and CDR2: SGHRS, YFSETQ. The CDR3 spans 15 residues. The CDR3 protein is CASNSTGGDTGELFF. CDR3 bases read: TGCGCCAGCAACTCCACGGGGGGGGACACCGGGGAG.